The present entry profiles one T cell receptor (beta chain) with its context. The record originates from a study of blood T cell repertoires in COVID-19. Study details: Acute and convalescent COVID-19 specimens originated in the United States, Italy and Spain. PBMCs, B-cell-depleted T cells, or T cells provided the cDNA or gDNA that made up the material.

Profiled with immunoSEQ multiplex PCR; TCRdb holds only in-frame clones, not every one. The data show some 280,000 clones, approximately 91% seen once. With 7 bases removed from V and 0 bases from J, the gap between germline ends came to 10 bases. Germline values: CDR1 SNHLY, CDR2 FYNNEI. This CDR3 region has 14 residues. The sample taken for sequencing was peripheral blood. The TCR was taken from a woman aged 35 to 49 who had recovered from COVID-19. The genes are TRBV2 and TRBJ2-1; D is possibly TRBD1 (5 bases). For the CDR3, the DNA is TGTGCCAGCACCGACAGAAGCTCCTACAATGAGCAGTTCTTC. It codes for CASTDRSSYNEQFF.